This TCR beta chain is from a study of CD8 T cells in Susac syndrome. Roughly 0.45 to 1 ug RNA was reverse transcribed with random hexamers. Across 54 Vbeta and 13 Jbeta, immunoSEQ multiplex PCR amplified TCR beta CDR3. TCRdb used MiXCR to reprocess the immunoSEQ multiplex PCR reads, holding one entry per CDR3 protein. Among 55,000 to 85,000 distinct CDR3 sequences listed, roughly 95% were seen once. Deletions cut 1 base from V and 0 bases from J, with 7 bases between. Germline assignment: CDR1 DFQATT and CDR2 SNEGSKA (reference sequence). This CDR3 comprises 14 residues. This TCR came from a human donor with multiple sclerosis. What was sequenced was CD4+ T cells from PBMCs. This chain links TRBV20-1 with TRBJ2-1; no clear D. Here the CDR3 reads CSARVINSYNEQFF. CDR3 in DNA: TGCAGTGCTAGAGTGATAAACTCCTACAATGAGCAGTTCTTC.